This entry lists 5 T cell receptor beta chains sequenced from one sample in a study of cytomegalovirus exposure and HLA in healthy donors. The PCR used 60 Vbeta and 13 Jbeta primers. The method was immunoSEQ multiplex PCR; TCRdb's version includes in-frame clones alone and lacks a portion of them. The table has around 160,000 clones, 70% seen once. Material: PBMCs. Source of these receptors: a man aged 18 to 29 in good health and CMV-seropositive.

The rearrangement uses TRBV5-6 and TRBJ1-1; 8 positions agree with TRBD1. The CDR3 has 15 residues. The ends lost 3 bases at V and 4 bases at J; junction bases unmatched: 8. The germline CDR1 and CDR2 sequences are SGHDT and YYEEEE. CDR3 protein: CASSYDRGSSTEAFF. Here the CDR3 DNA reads TGTGCCAGCAGCTACGACAGGGGATCAAGCACTGAAGCTTTCTTT.

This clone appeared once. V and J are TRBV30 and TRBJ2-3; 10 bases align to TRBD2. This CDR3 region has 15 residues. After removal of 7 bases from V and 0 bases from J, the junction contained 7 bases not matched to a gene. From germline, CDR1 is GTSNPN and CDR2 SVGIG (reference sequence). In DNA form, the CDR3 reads TGTGCCTCCAGTAGCGGGAGGTTTAGCACAGATACGCAGTATTTT. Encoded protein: CASSSGRFSTDTQYF. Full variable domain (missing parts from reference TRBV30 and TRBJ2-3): SQTIHQWPATLVQPVGSPLSLECTVEGTSNPNLYWYRQAAGRGLQLLFYSVGIGQISSEVPQNLSASRPQDRQFILSSKKLLLSDSGFYLCASSSGRFSTDTQYFGPGTRLTVL.

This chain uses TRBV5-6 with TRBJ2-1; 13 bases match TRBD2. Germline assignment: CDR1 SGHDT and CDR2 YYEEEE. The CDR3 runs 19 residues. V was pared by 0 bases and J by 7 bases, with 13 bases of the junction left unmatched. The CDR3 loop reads CASSLGGLAGPEGGNEQFF. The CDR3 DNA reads TGTGCCAGCAGCTTGGGGGGACTAGCGGGACCCGAAGGTGGGAATGAGCAGTTCTTC.

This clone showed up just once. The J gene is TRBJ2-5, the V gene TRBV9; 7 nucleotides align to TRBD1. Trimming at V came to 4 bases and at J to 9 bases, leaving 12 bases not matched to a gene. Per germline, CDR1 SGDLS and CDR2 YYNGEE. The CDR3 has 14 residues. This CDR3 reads CASSPQTGSVAQYF. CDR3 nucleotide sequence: TGTGCCAGCAGCCCTCAGACAGGGAGCGTGGCCCAGTACTTC.

CDR3 nucleotide sequence: TGCGCCAGCAGCTCCGGGAGGACCACTAATGAAAAACTGTTTTTT. This sequence encodes CASSSGRTTNEKLFF. This chain connects TRBV5-1 to TRBJ1-4; D is uncertain. Trimming took off 3 bases at V and 2 bases at J, with 11 bases between the two ends. The CDR3 runs 15 residues. Germline CDR1 SGHRS, CDR2 YFSETQ.